The present entry profiles one T cell receptor beta chain with its context. Its target antigen remains unknown. Per-nucleotide qualities are absent, and no much larger clonotype sits a single base away. This entry is derived from a study of cytotoxic CD8 clonotypes in ibrutinib-treated CLL (dated by TCRdb to 2020 to 2022). With regard to the full study: In this cohort, approximately 15 patients were treatment-naive and ten to eleven were relapsed/refractory, while fewer than 18 had unmutated IGHV. Patients were still on ibrutinib when every remission and progressive disease sample was collected. Of the 86 people in the trial, about two dozen had longitudinal samples available. The response samples were drawn at a median of 12 months into treatment, with a range of roughly 6 to 40 months. Partial responses were observed in 24 patients and complete responses in 2; after a median follow-up of 68 months, remission was maintained in 14 patients and progression was observed in around twelve. On average, each sample yielded around 250,000 productive templates and tens of thousands of productive rearrangements. Cryopreserved peripheral blood mononuclear cells were obtained prior to treatment, at the time of response, and at either disease progression or sustained remission. Results the study describes overall, beyond this receptor: Baseline clonality exceeded that of age-matched healthy donors and correlated strongly with circulating CD8+ T-cell counts. Public clonotypes were rare and either contracted or stayed stable during treatment, and the rise in clonality at ibrutinib response reflected the expansion of private clonotypes. Clonality increased at ibrutinib response, stayed stable in sustained remission, and fell back toward baseline at progression. Sampling times were not matched between sustained-remission and progressing patients, and lymph node repertoires were not studied.

The goal of deep resolution MiSeq sequencing was a depth between 1 in 1 million and 1 in 200,000 T cells, and coverage averaged 10x per clonotype. TCR beta libraries were generated with the immunoSEQ hsTCRB Kit. Regarding the original processing steps: The data were analyzed with ImmunoSEQ Analyzer and ImmunoSEQ Data Assistant, and V, D and J gene assignments followed IMGT definitions. Clonality, which ranges from 0 to 1, was calculated as one minus the normalized Shannon entropy of productive rearrangement frequencies. Only overrepresented clonotypes making up at least 0.05% of the repertoire of each patient were included in the public clonotype analysis. About twelve repertoires from age-matched healthy donors, obtained from immuneACCESS, served as clonality controls. As stored in TCRdb, this immuneACCESS dataset retains in-frame rearrangements with V and J assigned. A fraction of the clones does not appear; measured against another copy, unresolved V genes explain less than half of the discrepancy, and the remainder lacks a known reason. The V and J calls and clone size come from that table; D and trimming were worked out from the DNA. In all, the sample holds around 330,000 clones, and roughly 71% of those were seen once. The ten largest clones add up to 6% to 6.5% of the sample.

V loses 6 bases, J loses 3 bases, and the germline ends lie 12 bases apart. Measured from the cysteine to the phenylalanine, the CDR3 is 14 residues long. Only CDR3 DNA is held: 42 bases, read in frame from base 1. Reading the germline V gene gives CDR1 KGHSH and CDR2 LQKENI. For TCR beta library preparation, around 2 micrograms of genomic DNA were isolated from cryopreserved PBMCs. Longitudinal blood samples from CLL patients on ibrutinib monotherapy were analyzed using high-throughput TCR beta sequencing. The patients took part in an open-label, single-center phase 2 trial of ibrutinib monotherapy.

The receptor comes from a human donor with chronic lymphocytic leukemia. The chain is encoded by TRBV18 joined to TRBJ1-5, with the D gene not clear enough to name. The material sequenced was PBMCs, taken after 36 months of ibrutinib treatment. The CDR3 corresponds to CASSPGLTNQPQHF. The sequenced DNA is TGTGCCAGCTCCCCCGGCCTGACCAATCAGCCCCAGCATTTT.